This T cell receptor beta chain derives from a study of long-term antiretroviral therapy in people with HIV. Samples were assayed with immunoSEQ v3.0 at survey level. Assay: immunoSEQ multiplex PCR; the TCRdb copy retains only in-frame clones and omits some. The sample yields about 17,000 clones, approximately 75% seen once. Sequenced material: unsorted PBMCs, taken 0.3 years after starting antiretroviral therapy. The TCR comes from a man between 18 and 29 years old with HIV.

The CDR3 nucleotides read TGTGCCAGCAGCGCAGGACTAGCAACCTACGAGCAGTACTTC. Translated: CASSAGLATYEQYF. The chain has TRBV9 and TRBJ2-7; 8 positions match TRBD2. Germline V gives CDR1 SGDLS, CDR2 YYNGEE. V lost 3 bases and J lost 2; bases outside the gene matches: 4. This CDR3 is 14 amino acids long.